The subject of this entry is one T cell receptor (beta chain). This entry is derived from a study of T cell responses to AZD1222 COVID-19 vaccine. This table comes from immunoSEQ multiplex PCR, and its TCRdb copy is limited to in-frame clones, with some not included. Of some 130,000 clones in the sample, more than 85% were seen once. The TCR originated in an adult in good health. Sample: peripheral blood, taken on day 0 of AZD1222 vaccination.

The CDR3 coding sequence is TGCGCCAGCAGCCGAACACGAGACACCGGGGAGCTGTTTTTT. Protein: CASSRTRDTGELFF. The chain recombines TRBV5-1 with TRBJ2-2; D is unresolved. The germline V gene has CDR1 SGHRS and CDR2 YFSETQ. V lost 4 bases and J 3 bases, leaving 10 bases between the germline ends. This CDR3 has 14 residues. The entire variable domain, with the rest obtained from reference TRBV5-1 and TRBJ2-2, is as follows: KAGVTQTPRYLIKTRGQQVTLSCSPISGHRSVSWYQQTPGQGLQFLFEYFSETQRNKGNFPGRFSGRQFSNSRSEMNVSTLELGDSALYLCASSRTRDTGELFFGEGSRLTVL.